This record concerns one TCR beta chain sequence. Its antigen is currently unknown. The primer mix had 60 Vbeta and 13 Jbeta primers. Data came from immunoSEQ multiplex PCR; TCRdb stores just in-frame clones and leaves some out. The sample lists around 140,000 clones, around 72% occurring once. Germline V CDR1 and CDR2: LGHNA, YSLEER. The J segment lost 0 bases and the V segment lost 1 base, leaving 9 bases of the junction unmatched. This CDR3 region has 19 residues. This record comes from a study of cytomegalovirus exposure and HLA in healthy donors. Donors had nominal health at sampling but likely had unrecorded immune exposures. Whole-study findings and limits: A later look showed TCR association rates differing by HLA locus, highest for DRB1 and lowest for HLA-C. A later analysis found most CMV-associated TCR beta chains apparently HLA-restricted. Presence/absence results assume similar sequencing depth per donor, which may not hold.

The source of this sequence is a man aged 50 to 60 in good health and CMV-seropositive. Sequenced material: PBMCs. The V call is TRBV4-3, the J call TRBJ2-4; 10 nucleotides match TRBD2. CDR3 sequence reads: CASSQASGGDSPAKNIQYF. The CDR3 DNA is TGCGCCAGCAGCCAAGCGAGCGGGGGGGACAGCCCAGCCAAAAACATTCAGTACTTC.